This TCR beta chain is from a study of response to subunit inactivated influenza vaccine. MiXCR, run by TCRdb on the RT-PCR reads, gives a single entry per CDR3 protein. This sample has 500,000 to 550,000 distinct CDR3 sequences; 6% to 9% occur once, and the top ten carry approximately 14%. Germline V gives CDR1 DFQATT, CDR2 SNEGSKA (reference sequence). The CDR3 extends over 16 amino acids. V lost 5 bases and J lost 4; bases outside the gene matches: 9. A word on this clonotype: Its antigen is currently unknown.

Regarding the study as a whole: The authors proposed limited new T cell recruitment per seasonal influenza vaccination.

The specimen comprised PBMCs from blood, sampled about 23 months after vaccination. The TCR originated in a man between 50 and 69 years old who received an inactivated influenza vaccine. The chain links TRBV20-1 to TRBJ2-1; the match to TRBD2 covers 12 bases. CDR3 bases: TGCAGTGCTTCGCTAGCGGGGGGGCCGGGATACAATGAGCAGTTCTTC. Protein: CSASLAGGPGYNEQFF.